These 24 T cell receptor beta chains were all obtained from the same sample, sequenced in a study of molecular identifiers for immune sequencing clone quantification (dated by TCRdb to the late 2010s). Receptor amplification or capture employed PCR. The sample was run on an Illumina HiSeq 4000. The public reads were reprocessed in TCRdb via fastp at Q25 and MiXCR, keeping in-frame beta chains. Every CDR3 protein is listed once, alongside the most common genes and DNA of its rows. A total of over 600,000 distinct CDR3 sequences appear in this sample, about 20% of them only once. The ten largest clones add up to roughly 0.9% of the sample. Sequencing used naive CD8+ T cells from blood, with Jurkat cell RNA spiked in. According to the study, the label for this sample's cell subset or site signals: FACS-sorted CD8+CD4-CCR7+CD45RA+ naive T cells. Source of these receptors: a human donor in good health. Some libraries in this study had Jurkat cell RNA spiked in.

This clonotype was seen ten or more times. V is TRBV4-3 and J is TRBJ2-7; TRBD2 agrees at 10 bases. V lost 4 bases to trimming and J lost 2 bases; unmatched junction nucleotides: 11. The CDR3 consists of 17 residues. The germline CDR1 and CDR2 sequences are LGHNA and YSLEER. The CDR3 DNA reads TGCGCCAGCAGCCCATCCCACGGGACTAGCGCCACCTACGAGCAGTACTTC. This gives the protein CASSPSHGTSATYEQYF.

The chain links TRBV6-6 to TRBJ2-3; possibly TRBD1 for D (7 bases). Deletions cut 2 bases from V and 6 bases from J, with 21 bases between. This CDR3 has 17 amino acids. Looked up from germline, CDR1 is MNHNY and CDR2 is SVGAGI (reference sequence). CDR3 coding DNA: TGTGCCAGCAGTTACGCCGTTGGCAGGGGGGCGGGTGATACGCAGTATTTT. It is translated as CASSYAVGRGAGDTQYF.

The table lists this clonotype with a few counts. The rearrangement uses TRBV11-1 and TRBJ2-7; 12 bases agree with TRBD2. Germline V gives CDR1 SGHAT, CDR2 FQDESV (reference sequence). The CDR3 consists of 17 residues. V lost 5 bases to trimming and J lost 1 base; unmatched junction nucleotides: 9. CDR3 region: CASSPGTSGRTSYEQYF. The CDR3 coding sequence is TGTGCCAGCAGCCCGGGTACTAGCGGGAGGACGTCCTACGAGCAGTACTTC.

The chain has TRBV7-6 and TRBJ2-2, with 7 bases aligning to TRBD1. The CDR3 has 15 amino acids. Per germline, CDR1 SGHVS and CDR2 FNYEAQ. The junction had 4 bases not matched to a gene; V was cut back by 3 bases and J by 3 bases. The CDR3 sequence: CASSLEGQDTGELFF. The CDR3 DNA follows: TGTGCCAGCAGCTTGGAAGGACAGGACACCGGGGAGCTGTTTTTT.

The CDR3: CASRTTQGYGGSAFF. The CDR3 region has the DNA TGTGCCAGCAGAACTACGCAGGGGTACGGGGGGTCGGCTTTCTTT. The chain recombines TRBV12-3 or TRBV12-4 with TRBJ1-1; D is possibly TRBD1 (6 bases). CDR3 length: 15 residues. The V end lost 6 bases, the J end lost 11 bases, and 25 bases lay between the germline ends.

At least ten counts were recorded for this clonotype. V gene TRBV3-1 combines with J gene TRBJ1-2; D ambiguous. Germline CDR1 reads LGHDT; CDR2 reads YNNKEL (reference sequence). There are 11 residues in the CDR3. The V end lost 0 bases, the J end lost 4 bases, and 0 bases lay between the germline ends. The CDR3 DNA sequence: TGTGCCAGCAGCCAAGACTATGGCTACACCTTC. Its translation: CASSQDYGYTF.

The CDR3 sequence: CASSLMAGGEKLFF. The DNA for the CDR3 is TGTGCCAGCAGCTTAATGGCTGGGGGTGAAAAACTGTTTTTT. The chain is built from TRBV11-2 and TRBJ1-4, with a weak D call TRBD1 (5 bases). Germline-derived CDR1 and CDR2 are SGHAT and FQNNGV. The CDR3 sequence is 14 residues long. V shed 2 bases and J shed 7 bases, with 11 bases lying between them. Using reference TRBV11-2 and TRBJ1-4 for the parts outside the CDR3, the full variable domain is EAGVAQSPRYKIIEKRQSVAFWCNPISGHATLYWYQQILGQGPKLLIQFQNNGVVDDSQLPKDRFSAERLKGVDSTLKIQPAKLEDSAVYLCASSLMAGGEKLFFGSGTQLSVL.

This clonotype was counted between two and nine times. Being one base from a much bigger clone, this may be a read error. The genes are TRBV30 and TRBJ2-3, with D maybe TRBD2 (7 bases). This CDR3 is 16 amino acids long. Germline lookup yields CDR1 GTSNPN and CDR2 SVGIG (reference sequence). This CDR3 reads CAWSVLGGGPTGTQYF. The DNA for the CDR3 is TGTGCCTGGAGTGTATTAGGGGGAGGGCCAACAGGTACGCAGTATTTT.

As for this clonotype: A read error may account for a junction end that differs from germline. The V gene is TRBV9, the J gene TRBJ2-7; D is unresolved. Germline-derived CDR1 and CDR2 are SGDLS and YYNGEE. The CDR3 covers 13 residues. The DNA of the CDR3 is TGTGCCAGCAGCGTAGGCCTCTCCCACGAGCAGTACTTC. Its protein product is CASSVGLSHEQYF.

This clonotype has ten or more counts. The V call is TRBV20-1, the J call TRBJ2-7; the match to TRBD2 covers 7 bases. Germline-derived CDR1 and CDR2 are DFQATT and SNEGSKA (reference sequence). The CDR3 sequence is 13 residues long. Trimming at V came to 5 bases and at J to 5 bases, leaving 9 bases not matched to a gene. The CDR3 bases are TGCAGTGCTGGACCCGGGGGAGGGGACGAGCAGTACTTC. It is translated as CSAGPGGGDEQYF.

This clonotype was seen ten or more times. The chain combines TRBV7-6 with TRBJ2-5; a weak D match, TRBD1 (5 bases). The V end was cut by 2 bases, the J end by 4 bases, with 17 bases between. CDR3 length: 16 residues. CDR1 SGHVS and CDR2 FNYEAQ come from the germline V gene. CDR3 residues: CASSLLRTLGPETQYF. The CDR3 bases are TGTGCCAGCAGCTTATTGAGGACACTCGGCCCAGAGACCCAGTACTTC.

This clonotype was seen a few times. The gene calls are TRBV21-1 and TRBJ1-1; TRBD1 is the table's D call, not checked against the DNA. TRBV21-1 is listed as a pseudogene. This CDR3 is built from 15 residues. In nucleotides, the CDR3 is TGTGCCAGCAGCAGATGGGCAGGGGGGCACACTGAAGCTTTCTTT. Protein product: CASSRWAGGHTEAFF.

This clonotype was counted ten times or more. The chain couples TRBV5-6 to TRBJ2-7; 7 bases agree with TRBD1. V trimming: 4 bases; J trimming: 3 bases; junction bases outside the gene matches: 7. CDR1 and CDR2 (germline): SGHDT, YYEEEE. The CDR3 is 14 residues long. CDR3 amino acids: CASSPWYRGYEQYF. CDR3 DNA: TGTGCCAGCAGCCCTTGGTACAGGGGCTACGAGCAGTACTTC. Combining the CDR3 with reference TRBV5-6 and TRBJ2-7 gives the whole variable domain DAGVTQSPTHLIKTRGQQVTLRCSPKSGHDTVSWYQQALGQGPQFIFQYYEEEERQRGNFPDRFSGHQFPNYSSELNVNALLLGDSALYLCASSPWYRGYEQYFGPGTRLTVT.

Note on this clonotype: A read error is possible here, since a much larger clone lies one base away. The chain combines TRBV9 with TRBJ2-3, with D tentatively TRBD1 (6 bases). Germline-derived CDR1 and CDR2 are SGDLS and YYNGEE. Trimming removed 4 bases at V and 6 bases at J, with 21 bases between. The CDR3 is 16 residues long. The CDR3 loop is CASSPSSGGLSDTQYF. The CDR3 DNA reads as TGTGCCAGCAGCCCCTCGAGTGGGGGCCTCTCGGATACGCAGTATTTT.

This chain links TRBV4-1 with TRBJ2-7, with TRBD2 identical over 12 bases. CDR1 and CDR2 (germline): MGHRA, YSYEKL. The CDR3 length is 18 residues. V lost 0 bases, J lost 4 bases, and 10 bases stayed unmatched. In DNA form, the CDR3 reads TGCGCCAGCAGCCAAGAAGGTCGGCTAGCGGGGGGGCATTACGAGCAGTACTTC. This sequence encodes CASSQEGRLAGGHYEQYF.

This clonotype was found many times. V and J are TRBV28 and TRBJ2-3; 7 nucleotides match TRBD2. Germline V gene data show CDR1 as MDHEN and CDR2 as SYDVKM. V lost 3 bases, J lost 5 bases, and 8 bases stayed unmatched. The CDR3 spans 15 residues. CDR3 DNA: TGTGCCAGCAGTTTTCTGGCGGGAGATGGAGATACGCAGTATTTT. It yields the protein CASSFLAGDGDTQYF.

This clonotype was counted many times. V and J are TRBV7-9 and TRBJ1-1, with D unclear. V was pared by 2 bases and J by 4 bases, with 26 bases between. CDR1 is SEHNR and CDR2 is FQNEAQ in the germline V gene (reference sequence). CDR3 size: 19 residues. The DNA of the CDR3 is TGTGCCAGCAGCTTAAGCGTGCGGGGTGGTTCTCCTATGGGCACTGAAGCTTTCTTT. This sequence encodes CASSLSVRGGSPMGTEAFF. Supplemented by reference TRBV7-9 and TRBJ1-1, the full variable domain reads DTGVSQNPRHKITKRGQNVTFRCDPISEHNRLYWYRQTLGQGPEFLTYFQNEAQLEKSRLLSDRFSAERPKGSFSTLEIQRTEQGDSAMYLCASSLSVRGGSPMGTEAFFGQGTRLTVV.

Ten or more counts support this clonotype. This chain uses TRBV20-1 with TRBJ1-1; the D gene is possibly TRBD1 (5 bases). Trimming took off 0 bases at V and 4 bases at J, with 21 bases between the two ends. The CDR3 is 17 residues long. Germline V lookup: CDR1 DFQATT, CDR2 SNEGSKA (reference sequence). The CDR3: CSARDLLGFRDGTEAFF. In nucleotides, the CDR3 is TGCAGTGCTAGAGATCTCCTAGGCTTCCGGGACGGCACTGAAGCTTTCTTT.

This clonotype appeared many times. This sequence joins TRBV20-1 and TRBJ1-6; no definite D call. The V gene's germline CDR1 is DFQATT and CDR2 SNEGSKA (reference sequence). The CDR3 runs 16 residues. Between the trimmed V and J ends, which lost 0 bases and 7 bases, there was a span of 16 bases. The CDR3 sequence: CSARDSVARGNSPLHF. CDR3 DNA: TGCAGTGCTAGAGATTCGGTCGCACGCGGGAATTCACCCCTCCACTTT.

This clonotype was counted at least ten times. This chain uses TRBV7-6 with TRBJ2-2; D is ambiguous. CDR3 length equals 14 residues. Germline V gives CDR1 SGHVS, CDR2 FNYEAQ. V lost 5 bases, J lost 4 bases, and 11 bases lay in between. CDR3 nucleotide sequence: TGTGCCAGCAGCCCGACCCGAGTCACCGGGGAGCTGTTTTTT. Amino acid sequence: CASSPTRVTGELFF.

As to this clonotype: Germline is not matched at one junction end, which may reflect a read error. V gene TRBV30 combines with J gene TRBJ2-3; D possibly corresponds to TRBD2 (5 bases). CDR1 is GTSNPN and CDR2 is SVGIG in the germline V gene (reference sequence). This CDR3 is 15 amino acids long. In DNA, the CDR3 is TGTGCCTGGGCAGTTGGGAGAGCTAGCACAGATACGCAATATTTT. Translating it yields CAWAVGRASTDTQYF.

A few counts support this clonotype. The V and J genes are TRBV6-2 or TRBV6-3 and TRBJ1-2; 7 bases are a match to TRBD1. The CDR3 has 17 residues. V lost 5 bases to trimming and J lost 4 bases; unmatched junction nucleotides: 16. The germline V gene encodes CDR1 MNHEY and CDR2 SVGEGT. For the CDR3, the DNA is TGTGCCAGCAGTCGCCTTGGGACAGCCGGACTCCTCTATGGCTACACCTTC. It codes for CASSRLGTAGLLYGYTF.

A remark on this clonotype: This could be a read error, since a much larger clone is one nucleotide away. This rearrangement joins TRBV10-2 to TRBJ1-5; D is possibly TRBD1 (6 bases). V dropped 3 bases and J dropped 8 bases, with 11 bases sitting between them. The CDR3 has 13 amino acids. CDR1 and CDR2 (germline): WSHSY, SAAADI. The DNA for the CDR3 is TGCGCCAGCAGTGAAGGGGGTTTCGAGCCCCAGCATTTT. Its protein product is CASSEGGFEPQHF.

This clonotype has only a few counts. The V call is TRBV28, the J call TRBJ2-7; D is unclear. This CDR3 has 13 residues. Germline CDR1 and CDR2: MDHEN and SYDVKM. Trimming left V 8 bases short and J 2 bases short, with 13 bases between. CDR3 sequence reads: CASATRPTYEQYF. In DNA, the CDR3 is TGTGCCAGCGCCACAAGGCCCACCTACGAGCAGTACTTC.